These 22 T cell receptor beta chains share one sample of origin, sequenced in a study of shared clonotypes between healthy human individuals. Data came from immunoSEQ multiplex PCR; TCRdb stores just in-frame clones and leaves some out. The sample lists nearly 500,000 clones; around 80% were seen once. Sample: PBMCs. The source is a middle-aged woman in good health. Some clones in this sample may be carry-over from other donors' samples.

The J gene is TRBJ2-1, the V gene TRBV9, with D possibly being TRBD2 (5 bases). This CDR3 spans 15 amino acids. V gave up 0 bases and J gave up 2 bases, with 9 bases separating them. Germline V gives CDR1 SGDLS, CDR2 YYNGEE. The CDR3 DNA sequence: TGTGCCAGCAGCGTAGTTCTAGCCCCCTACAATGAGCAGTTCTTC. Protein product: CASSVVLAPYNEQFF.

This clone showed up many times. This sequence joins TRBV6-4 and TRBJ2-5; D is undetermined. V was trimmed by 4 bases and J by 1 base, leaving 13 bases between them. CDR1 and CDR2 (germline): MRHNA, SNTAGT. The CDR3 totals 15 residues. Written as DNA, the CDR3 is TGTGCCAGCAGTGCAGAGGCAGGTCTCCAAGAGACCCAGTACTTC. Translation gives CASSAEAGLQETQYF.

The chain is built from TRBV7-2 and TRBJ2-1; 8 bases are shared with TRBD1. The trim removed 0 bases at V and 7 bases at J, leaving 5 bases unmatched. This CDR3 has 15 residues. Germline V lookup: CDR1 SGHTA, CDR2 FQGNSA. The CDR3 sequence is CASSLAGTGTNEQFF. The CDR3 DNA follows: TGTGCCAGCAGCTTAGCCGGGACAGGCACGAATGAGCAGTTCTTC.

The V call is TRBV4-2, the J call TRBJ2-5; D is unclear. V lost 0 bases and J lost 5, with 7 bases in between. CDR3 length: 13 residues. Germline CDR1 LGHNA, CDR2 YNFKEQ. CDR3: CASSQDRKETQYF. In DNA, the CDR3 is TGTGCCAGCAGCCAAGACAGGAAGGAGACCCAGTACTTC.

V is TRBV5-1 and J is TRBJ1-3; D is ambiguous. V gave up 1 base and J gave up 0 bases, with 14 bases separating them. The CDR3 is 17 residues long. The germline V gene has CDR1 SGHRS and CDR2 YFSETQ. Written as DNA, the CDR3 is TGCGCCAGCAGCTTGACCCCCGGACTGAACTCTGGAAACACCATATATTTT. This encodes CASSLTPGLNSGNTIYF. The full variable domain, with the rest looked up from reference TRBV5-1 and TRBJ1-3, is KAGVTQTPRYLIKTRGQQVTLSCSPISGHRSVSWYQQTPGQGLQFLFEYFSETQRNKGNFPGRFSGRQFSNSRSEMNVSTLELGDSALYLCASSLTPGLNSGNTIYFGEGSWLTVV.

The rearrangement joins TRBV28 to TRBJ2-2; D could derive from TRBD1 or TRBD2 (6 bases each). The CDR3 length is 17 residues. V lost 10 bases, J lost 1 base, and 22 bases lay in between. The germline gives CDR1 MDHEN, CDR2 SYDVKM. For the CDR3, the DNA is TGTGCCAACCCTAGAGGGGGGCTACTGGTGAACACCGGGGAGCTGTTTTTT. Amino acid sequence: CANPRGGLLVNTGELFF.

V usage is TRBV14 and J usage is TRBJ2-5, with D possibly being TRBD1 (6 bases). This CDR3 has 13 amino acids. Trimming left V 5 bases short and J 4 bases short, with 11 bases between. Germline CDR1 and CDR2: SGHDN and FVKESK. The CDR3 coding sequence is TGTGCCAGCAGCTACCTGACAGGAGAGACCCAGTACTTC. Protein product: CASSYLTGETQYF. The whole variable domain, remainder taken from reference TRBV14 and TRBJ2-5, is EAGVTQFPSHSVIEKGQTVTLRCDPISGHDNLYWYRRVMGKEIKFLLHFVKESKQDESGMPNNRFLAERTGGTYSTLKVQPAELEDSGVYFCASSYLTGETQYFGPGTRLLVL.

The chain combines TRBV7-8 with TRBJ2-1; TRBD1 aligns across 7 bases. The CDR3 is 15 residues long. Losses at the gene ends were 6 bases for V and 3 bases for J; bases not matched to a gene: 8. CDR1 is SGHVS, CDR2 FQNEAQ, per germline. The CDR3 DNA reads TGTGCCAGCAGACAAGACAGGGCGGACTACAATGAGCAGTTCTTC. This sequence encodes CASRQDRADYNEQFF.

The V and J genes are TRBV5-1 and TRBJ2-3; unclear D gene. The CDR3 sequence is 16 residues long. CDR1 is SGHRS, CDR2 YFSETQ, per germline. The ends were cut back, 0 bases at V and 0 bases at J, with 11 bases in the middle. CDR3 sequence reads: CASSLEGKGSTDTQYF. DNA of the CDR3: TGCGCCAGCAGCTTGGAGGGAAAGGGAAGCACAGATACGCAGTATTTT.

The chain recombines TRBV11-2 with TRBJ2-3; D is possibly TRBD2 (5 bases). V gave up 1 base and J gave up 4 bases, with 9 bases separating them. The CDR3 totals 14 residues. Germline CDR1 and CDR2: SGHAT and FQNNGV. For the CDR3, the DNA is TGTGCCAGCAGCTTAGGACTCGGGGCAGATACGCAGTATTTT. This codes for CASSLGLGADTQYF.

The V gene is TRBV27, the J gene TRBJ2-7, with unresolved D. The CDR3 has 14 residues. The V gene's germline CDR1 is MNHEY and CDR2 SMNVEV (reference sequence). The V end lost 10 bases, the J end lost 4 bases, and 20 bases lay between the germline ends. The CDR3 loop reads CANRPPGPRYEQYF. CDR3 coding DNA: TGTGCCAACAGACCCCCCGGACCGCGATACGAGCAGTACTTC.

This clone is a singleton in its sample. One base separates it from a far larger clone, so it is likely a read error. This chain uses TRBV7-2 with TRBJ2-2, with D possibly being TRBD2 (6 bases). V was shortened by 4 bases and J by 6 bases, with 12 bases between the two germline ends. Germline V gives CDR1 SGHTA, CDR2 FQGNSA. This CDR3 has 14 residues. This CDR3 is CASSSGLAAGELFF. The CDR3 region has the DNA TGTGCCAGCAGCTCGGGACTGGCGGCCGGGGAGCTGTTTTTT.

The chain employs TRBV29-1 and TRBJ2-5, with 7 positions matching TRBD1. The end of the DNA is better explained by TRBJ2-7, so the J call may be wrong. The CDR3 has 13 amino acids. CDR1 SQVTM and CDR2 ANQGSEA come from the germline V gene. CDR3 sequence (DNA): TGCAGCGAACAAGACAGGGTATCCTACGAGCAGTACTTC. It translates to CSEQDRVSYEQYF.

The gene calls are TRBV28 and TRBJ2-2; the match to TRBD2 covers 15 bases. Losses at the gene ends were 3 bases for V and 3 bases for J; bases not matched to a gene: 11. The CDR3 covers 20 residues. CDR1 and CDR2 from the germline V gene are MDHEN and SYDVKM. This CDR3 reads CASSLPTGLAGGLDTGELFF. In DNA, the CDR3 is TGTGCCAGCAGTTTGCCGACTGGACTAGCGGGAGGGCTTGACACCGGGGAGCTGTTTTTT.

This clone was counted many times. In the same sample, other DNA sequences code for this CDR3. The rearrangement joins TRBV28 to TRBJ2-1; D remains unclear. The CDR3 length is 12 residues. CDR1 and CDR2 (germline): MDHEN, SYDVKM. The V and J ends lost 5 bases and 9 bases respectively, with 11 bases between them. Here the CDR3 reads CASSPQYGEQFF. In nucleotides, the CDR3 is TGTGCCAGCAGTCCCCAGTATGGTGAGCAGTTCTTC.

This clone was seen ten or more times. V gene TRBV4-2 combines with J gene TRBJ2-7; D is possibly TRBD2 (5 bases). CDR3 length: 17 amino acids. V was pared by 0 bases and J by 2 bases, with 17 bases between. Looked up from germline, CDR1 is LGHNA and CDR2 is YNFKEQ. The CDR3 DNA reads as TGTGCCAGCAGCCAAGACCAATCGGGGAAAACCACCTACGAGCAGTACTTC. It yields the protein CASSQDQSGKTTYEQYF.

Only a few counts were recorded for this clone. The V and J genes are TRBV28 and TRBJ2-3; 7 bases agree with TRBD1. The trim removed 6 bases at V and 3 bases at J, leaving 6 bases unmatched. Germline V CDR1 and CDR2: MDHEN, SYDVKM. The CDR3 is 14 residues long. CDR3 sequence (DNA): TGTGCCAGCAGGACCGGGACAGATACAGATACGCAGTATTTT. The encoded protein is CASRTGTDTDTQYF.

The rearrangement joins TRBV10-3 to TRBJ2-5; 7 bases align to TRBD2. Per the germline V gene, CDR1 is ENHRY and CDR2 is SYGVKD. The CDR3 is 16 residues long. The J segment lost 4 bases and the V segment lost 0 bases, leaving 8 bases of the junction unmatched. The CDR3 loop is CAISESTAGEGETQYF. In DNA, the CDR3 is TGTGCCATCAGTGAGTCGACGGCGGGAGAGGGAGAGACCCAGTACTTC.

The chain recombines TRBV15 with TRBJ2-7; 7 bases match TRBD2. Germline-derived CDR1 and CDR2 are LNHNV and YYDKDF (reference sequence). The CDR3 runs to 15 residues. J gave up 1 base and V 0 bases, and 3 bases lay outside the gene matches. In DNA form, the CDR3 reads TGTGCCACCAGCAGAGATCTAGCGGATTCCTACGAGCAGTACTTC. Amino acids: CATSRDLADSYEQYF.

The CDR3, as DNA: TGTGCCAGCAGCCCGCTAACAGGGATACTTTACAATGAGCAGTTCTTC. Residues: CASSPLTGILYNEQFF. V usage is TRBV14 and J usage is TRBJ2-1; tentatively, D is TRBD1 (6 bases). V lost 4 bases and J lost 4, with 17 bases in between. The CDR3 has 16 residues. Germline-derived CDR1 and CDR2 are SGHDN and FVKESK.

This chain links TRBV18 with TRBJ1-2; 7 positions match TRBD1. This CDR3 comprises 17 residues. CDR1 KGHSH and CDR2 LQKENI come from the germline V gene. V was pared by 1 base and J by 6 bases, with 14 bases of the junction left unmatched. CDR3 DNA sequence: TGTGCCAGCTCACCACGACTTACAGGGGCCGGGGCGGATGGCTACACCTTC. This translates into CASSPRLTGAGADGYTF.

The chain employs TRBV5-4 and TRBJ2-7; D is unresolved. Germline V lookup: CDR1 SGHNT, CDR2 YYREEE (reference sequence). V dropped 0 bases and J dropped 6 bases, with 7 bases sitting between them. The length of the CDR3 is 12 residues. In DNA, the CDR3 is TGTGCCAGCAGCTTGGACTTGATCGAGCAGTACTTC. This sequence encodes CASSLDLIEQYF.